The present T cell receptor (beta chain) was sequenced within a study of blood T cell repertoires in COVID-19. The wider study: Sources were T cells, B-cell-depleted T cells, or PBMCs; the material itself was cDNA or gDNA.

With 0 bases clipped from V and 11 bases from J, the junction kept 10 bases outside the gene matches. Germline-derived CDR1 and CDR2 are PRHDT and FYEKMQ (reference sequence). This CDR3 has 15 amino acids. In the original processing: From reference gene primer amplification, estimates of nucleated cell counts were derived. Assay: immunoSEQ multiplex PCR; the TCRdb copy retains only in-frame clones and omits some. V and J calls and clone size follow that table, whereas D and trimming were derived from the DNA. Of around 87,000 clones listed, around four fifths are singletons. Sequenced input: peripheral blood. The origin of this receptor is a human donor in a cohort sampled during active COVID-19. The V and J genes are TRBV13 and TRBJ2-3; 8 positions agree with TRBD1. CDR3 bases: TGTGCCAGCAGCTTAGGGGACAGGGCTCAGAGTAAGCAGTATTTT. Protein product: CASSLGDRAQSKQYF.